This T cell receptor beta chain was found in a study of OX40 agonist ivuxolimab in advanced cancers. At the level of the study: Partial responses were achieved by three patients, of whom one had hepatocellular carcinoma and two had cutaneous melanoma. Study-wide results and limits: Clonal expansion was seen in CD4+ and CD8+ blood T cells by week 6 at 0.1 to 3.0 mg/kg.

On this clone: The antigen is unknown.

V lost 0 bases to trimming and J lost 4 bases, with 12 bases between them. CDR1 is MGHRA and CDR2 is YSYEKL in the germline V gene. The CDR3 is 15 residues long. Profiled with immunoSEQ multiplex PCR; TCRdb holds only in-frame clones, not every one. The sample has about 55,000 clones, around 88% seen once; the top ten hold about 13%. V is TRBV4-1 and J is TRBJ1-1; D remains unclear. This TCR was recovered from an adult with an advanced solid tumor such as melanoma, head and neck, liver or kidney cancer. The sequencing used CD4+ or CD8+ T cells sorted from blood, collected in a trial of the OX40 agonist ivuxolimab. The CDR3: CASSQDSGLGTEAFF. DNA for the CDR3: TGCGCCAGCAGCCAAGATAGTGGGTTAGGCACTGAAGCTTTCTTT.